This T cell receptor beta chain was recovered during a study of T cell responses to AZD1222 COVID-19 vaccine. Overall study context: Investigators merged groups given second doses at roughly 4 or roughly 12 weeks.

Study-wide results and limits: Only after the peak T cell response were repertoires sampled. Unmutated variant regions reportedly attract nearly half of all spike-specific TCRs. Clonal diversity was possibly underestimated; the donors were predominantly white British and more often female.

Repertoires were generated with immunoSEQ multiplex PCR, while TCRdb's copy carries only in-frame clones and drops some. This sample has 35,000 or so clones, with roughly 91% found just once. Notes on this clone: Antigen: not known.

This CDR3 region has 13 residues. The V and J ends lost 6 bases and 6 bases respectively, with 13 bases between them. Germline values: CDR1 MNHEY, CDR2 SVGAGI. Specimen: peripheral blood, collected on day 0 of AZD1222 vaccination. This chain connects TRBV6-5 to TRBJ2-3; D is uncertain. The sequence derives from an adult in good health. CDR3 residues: CASRDVLADTQYF. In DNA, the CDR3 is TGTGCCAGCAGGGACGTCCTGGCGGATACGCAGTATTTT.